This record concerns one TCR beta chain sequence. Its antigen remains unknown. Clones were sequenced by immunoSEQ multiplex PCR, and TCRdb holds only the in-frame ones, with some missing. This table has about 120,000 clones, about 87% appearing once. The data were taken from a study of T cell responses to AZD1222 COVID-19 vaccine. Study observations and caveats: The sample set comprised mostly white British donors with more females, and clonal diversity was possibly underestimated. Spike-specific TCR repertoires showed rising breadth and depth after two AZD1222 doses. Repertoires were obtained only post-peak T cell response.

The TCR comes from an adult in good health. The sample consisted of peripheral blood, taken on day 0 of AZD1222 vaccination.

The DNA of the CDR3 is TGTGCCAGCAGTCCCCAGGCGAGGGGCCCCTGGGGGTATGGCTACACCTTC. The encoded protein is CASSPQARGPWGYGYTF. V is TRBV6-6 and J is TRBJ1-2; possible D gene TRBD1, 5 bases. CDR1 is MNHNY, CDR2 SVGAGI, per germline (reference sequence). Trimming removed 5 bases from V and 5 bases from J, with 24 bases in between. The CDR3 consists of 17 residues.